This T cell receptor (beta chain) was recorded in a study of T-cell memory formation after mild COVID-19. Study results and caveats: Day 15 to 85 contracting clones showed balanced CD4/CD8; later expanders leaned CD4+. In pre-infection memory, a portion of responding clones appeared, which suggested that cross-reactive memory joined.

As for this clonotype: Its antigen is currently unknown.

After 5'RACE with constant-segment primers, TCR alpha and TCR beta cDNA libraries carrying sample barcodes and UMIs were obtained. TCRdb recomputed calls from the 5' RACE reads with MiXCR, one row per CDR3 protein. The sample holds under 550,000 distinct CDR3 sequences, over 15% seen once. CDR3 length equals 13 residues. Trimming shortened V by 6 bases and J by 4 bases, and 12 bases separated the two germline ends. This rearrangement joins TRBV12-3 or TRBV12-4 to TRBJ1-2; D might be TRBD1 (6 bases). This TCR was sampled from an adult woman who had mild COVID-19 (a few samples of this study predate the infection). Cell type and time point are not known. The sequencing sample was made of PBMCs or a T cell subset sorted from them (not recorded which). The CDR3 region has the DNA TGTGCCAGCAGCCGGGACATCCGCTATGGCTACACCTTC. Its translation: CASSRDIRYGYTF.